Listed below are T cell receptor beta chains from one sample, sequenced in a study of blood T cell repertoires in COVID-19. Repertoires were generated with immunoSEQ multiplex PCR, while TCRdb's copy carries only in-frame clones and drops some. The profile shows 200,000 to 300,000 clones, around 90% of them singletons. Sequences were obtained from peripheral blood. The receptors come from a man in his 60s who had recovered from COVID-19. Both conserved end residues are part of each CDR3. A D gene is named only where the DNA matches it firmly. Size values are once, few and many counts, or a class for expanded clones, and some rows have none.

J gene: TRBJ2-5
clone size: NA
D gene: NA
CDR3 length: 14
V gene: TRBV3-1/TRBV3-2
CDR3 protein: CASSQAGGQETQYF
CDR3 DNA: TGTGCCAGCAGCCAAGCCGGGGGCCAAGAGACCCAGTACTTC

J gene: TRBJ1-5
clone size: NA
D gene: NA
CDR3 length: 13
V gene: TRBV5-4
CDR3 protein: CASSPGSNQPQHF
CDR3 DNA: TGTGCCAGCAGCCCCGGGAGCAATCAGCCCCAGCATTTT

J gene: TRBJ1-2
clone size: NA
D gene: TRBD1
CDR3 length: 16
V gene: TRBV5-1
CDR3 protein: CASSQGQGAQGYGYTF
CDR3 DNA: TGCGCCAGCAGCCAGGGACAGGGGGCGCAGGGCTATGGCTACACCTTC

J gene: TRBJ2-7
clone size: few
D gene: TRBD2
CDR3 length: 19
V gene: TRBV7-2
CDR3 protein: CASSLPPGLAGGPAYEQYF
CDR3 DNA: TGTGCCAGCAGCTTGCCACCGGGACTAGCGGGGGGGCCCGCGTACGAGCAGTACTTC

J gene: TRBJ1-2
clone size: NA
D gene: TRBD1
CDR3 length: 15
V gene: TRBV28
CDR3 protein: CASSKPGQSNYGYTF
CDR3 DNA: TGTGCCAGCAGTAAACCGGGACAGTCGAACTATGGCTACACCTTC

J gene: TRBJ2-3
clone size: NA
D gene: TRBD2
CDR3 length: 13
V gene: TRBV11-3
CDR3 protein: CASSSLAADTQYF
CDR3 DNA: TGTGCCAGCAGCTCCCTAGCGGCCGATACGCAGTATTTT

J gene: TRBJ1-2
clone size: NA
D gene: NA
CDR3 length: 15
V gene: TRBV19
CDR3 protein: CASSQHYRANYGYTF
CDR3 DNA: TGTGCCAGTAGCCAACACTACAGGGCTAACTATGGCTACACCTTC

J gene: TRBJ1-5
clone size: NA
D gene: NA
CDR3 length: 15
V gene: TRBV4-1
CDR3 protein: CASTHDQGSNQPQHF
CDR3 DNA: TGCGCCAGCACCCACGATCAGGGGTCCAATCAGCCCCAGCATTTT

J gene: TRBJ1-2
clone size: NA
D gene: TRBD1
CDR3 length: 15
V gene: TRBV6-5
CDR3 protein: CASSYGRAGGYGYTF
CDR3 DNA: TGTGCCAGCAGTTACGGGCGGGCAGGGGGCTATGGCTACACCTTC

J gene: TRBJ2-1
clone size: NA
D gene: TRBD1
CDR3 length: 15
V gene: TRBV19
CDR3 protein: CASRSGTGMYNEQFF
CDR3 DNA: TGTGCCAGTAGGTCCGGGACAGGGATGTACAATGAGCAGTTCTTC

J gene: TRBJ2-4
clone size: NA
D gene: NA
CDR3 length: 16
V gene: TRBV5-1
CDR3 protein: CASSLRPDRSQNIQYF
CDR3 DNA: TGCGCCAGCAGCTTGCGCCCCGACAGGTCCCAGAACATTCAGTACTTC

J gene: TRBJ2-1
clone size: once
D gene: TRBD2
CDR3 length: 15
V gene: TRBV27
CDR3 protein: CASSYPSGGTNEQFF
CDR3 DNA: TGTGCCAGCAGTTACCCTAGCGGGGGGACGAATGAGCAGTTCTTC

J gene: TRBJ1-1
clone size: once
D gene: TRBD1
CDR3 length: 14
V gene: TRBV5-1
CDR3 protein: CASSLEGGQTEAFF
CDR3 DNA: TGCGCCAGCAGCTTGGAAGGGGGACAGACTGAAGCTTTCTTT

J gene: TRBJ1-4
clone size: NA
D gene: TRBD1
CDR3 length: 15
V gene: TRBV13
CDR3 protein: CASSLGTGTNEKLFF
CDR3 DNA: TGTGCCAGCAGCCTTGGGACAGGGACTAATGAAAAACTGTTTTTT

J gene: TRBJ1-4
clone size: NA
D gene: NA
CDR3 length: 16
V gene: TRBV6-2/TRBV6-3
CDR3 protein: CASSYSTRGSNEKLFF
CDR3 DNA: TGTGCCAGCAGTTACTCGACCAGGGGATCCAATGAAAAACTGTTTTTT

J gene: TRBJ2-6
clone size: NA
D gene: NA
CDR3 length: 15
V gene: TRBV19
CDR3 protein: CASRRSEFGANVLTF
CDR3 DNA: TGTGCCAGTAGGCGCTCCGAATTCGGGGCCAACGTCCTGACTTTC

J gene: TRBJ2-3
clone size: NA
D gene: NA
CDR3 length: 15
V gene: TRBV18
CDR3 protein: CASSGRTRGTDTQYF
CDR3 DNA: TGTGCCAGCTCAGGAAGGACTCGTGGCACAGATACGCAGTATTTT

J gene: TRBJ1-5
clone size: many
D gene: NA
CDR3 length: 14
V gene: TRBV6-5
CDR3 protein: CASTNDGRNQPQHF
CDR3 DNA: TGTGCCAGCACCAACGATGGGAGGAATCAGCCCCAGCATTTT

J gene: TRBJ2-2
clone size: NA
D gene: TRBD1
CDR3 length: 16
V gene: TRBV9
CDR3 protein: CASSDSGGYDTGELFF
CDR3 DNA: TGTGCCAGCAGCGATTCAGGGGGCTATGACACCGGGGAGCTGTTTTTT

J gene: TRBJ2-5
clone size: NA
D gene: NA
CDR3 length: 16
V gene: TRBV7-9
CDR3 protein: CASSPQKVGVQETQYF
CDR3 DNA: TGTGCCAGCAGCCCCCAAAAGGTCGGGGTCCAAGAGACCCAGTACTTC

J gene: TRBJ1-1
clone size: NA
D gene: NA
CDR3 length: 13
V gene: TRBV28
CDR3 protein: CASRGQLNTEAFF
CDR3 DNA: TGTGCCAGCAGGGGGCAATTGAACACTGAAGCTTTCTTT

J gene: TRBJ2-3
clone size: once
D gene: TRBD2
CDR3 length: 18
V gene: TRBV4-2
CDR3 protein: CASSQGLAGDSSTDTQYF
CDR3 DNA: TGTGCCAGCAGCCAAGGTCTAGCGGGGGATTCTAGCACAGATACGCAGTATTTT

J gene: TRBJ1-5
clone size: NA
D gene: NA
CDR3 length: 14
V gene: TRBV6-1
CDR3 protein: CASSEALRNQPQHF
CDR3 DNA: TGTGCCAGCAGTGAAGCCCTACGCAATCAGCCCCAGCATTTT

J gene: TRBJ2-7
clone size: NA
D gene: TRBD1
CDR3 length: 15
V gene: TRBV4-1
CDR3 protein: CASSQAEQGGREQYF
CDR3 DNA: TGCGCCAGCAGCCAAGCCGAACAGGGGGGCCGCGAGCAGTACTTC

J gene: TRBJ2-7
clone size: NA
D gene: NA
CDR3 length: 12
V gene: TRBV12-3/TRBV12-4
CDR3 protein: CASCRGSYEQYF
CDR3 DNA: TGTGCCAGCTGCAGGGGATCCTACGAGCAGTACTTC

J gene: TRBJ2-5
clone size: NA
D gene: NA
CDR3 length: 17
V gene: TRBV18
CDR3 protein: CASSPTMAQGSQETQYF
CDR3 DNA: TGTGCCAGCTCACCAACCATGGCGCAGGGAAGCCAAGAGACCCAGTACTTC

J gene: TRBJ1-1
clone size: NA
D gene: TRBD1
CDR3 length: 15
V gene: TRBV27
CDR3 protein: CASSTPGTGYTEAFF
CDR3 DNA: TGTGCCAGCAGTACCCCCGGGACAGGGTACACTGAAGCTTTCTTT

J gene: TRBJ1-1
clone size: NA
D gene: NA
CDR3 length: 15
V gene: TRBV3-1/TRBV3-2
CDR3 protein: CASSQIVAQNTEAFF
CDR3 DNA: TGTGCCAGCAGCCAAATTGTGGCACAGAACACTGAAGCTTTCTTT

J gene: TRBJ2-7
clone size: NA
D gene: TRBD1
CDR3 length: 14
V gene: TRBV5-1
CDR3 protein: CASSDGTGGREQYF
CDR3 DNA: TGCGCCAGCAGCGATGGGACAGGAGGGAGAGAGCAGTACTTC

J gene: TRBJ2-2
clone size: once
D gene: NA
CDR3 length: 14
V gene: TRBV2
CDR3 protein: CASRMGQNTGELFF
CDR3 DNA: TGTGCCAGCAGGATGGGACAGAACACCGGGGAGCTGTTTTTT

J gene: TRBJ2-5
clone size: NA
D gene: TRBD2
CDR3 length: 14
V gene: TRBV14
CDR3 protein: CASSQAASGKTQYF
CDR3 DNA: TGTGCCAGCAGCCAAGCGGCTAGCGGAAAGACCCAGTACTTC

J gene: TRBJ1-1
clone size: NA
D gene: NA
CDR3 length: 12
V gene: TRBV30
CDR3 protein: CAWTLKLNEAFF
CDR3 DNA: TGTGCCTGGACACTCAAGTTAAACGAAGCTTTCTTT

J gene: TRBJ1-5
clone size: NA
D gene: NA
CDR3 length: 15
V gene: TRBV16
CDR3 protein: CASSQFGDSNQPQHF
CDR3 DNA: TGTGCCAGCAGCCAATTCGGGGATAGCAATCAGCCCCAGCATTTT

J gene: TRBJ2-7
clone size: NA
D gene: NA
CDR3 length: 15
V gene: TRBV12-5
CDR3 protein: CASGLVQAGSYEQYF
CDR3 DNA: TGTGCTAGTGGTTTGGTACAGGCGGGATCCTACGAGCAGTACTTC

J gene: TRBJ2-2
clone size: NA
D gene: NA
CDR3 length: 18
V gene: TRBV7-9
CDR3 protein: CASSLAGGPRPDTGELFF
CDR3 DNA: TGTGCCAGCAGCTTAGCGGGGGGGCCCCGACCCGACACCGGGGAGCTGTTTTTT

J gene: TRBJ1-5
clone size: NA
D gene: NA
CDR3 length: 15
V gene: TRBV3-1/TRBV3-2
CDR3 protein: CASSQDRGLNQPQHF
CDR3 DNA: TGTGCCAGCAGCCAAGATCGGGGACTCAATCAGCCCCAGCATTTT

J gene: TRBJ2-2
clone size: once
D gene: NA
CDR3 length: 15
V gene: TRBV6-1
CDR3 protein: CASSELTVETGELFF
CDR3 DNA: TGTGCCAGCAGTGAACTCACCGTGGAGACCGGGGAGCTGTTTTTT

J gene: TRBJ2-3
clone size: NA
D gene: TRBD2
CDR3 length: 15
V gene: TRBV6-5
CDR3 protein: CASRQRGSRTDTQYF
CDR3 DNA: TGTGCCAGCAGGCAGCGGGGGAGTCGGACAGATACGCAGTATTTT

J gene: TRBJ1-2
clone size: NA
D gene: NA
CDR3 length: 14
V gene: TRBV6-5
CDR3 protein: CASSLPGTNYGYTF
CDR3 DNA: TGTGCCAGCAGCCTCCCAGGGACTAACTATGGCTACACCTTC